The text below deals with one T cell receptor beta chain. Its cognate antigen is unknown. Some clones are missing from TCRdb's copy, which holds only in-frame ones; the method was immunoSEQ multiplex PCR. Here the sample spans over 1.5 million clones, 95% to 99% being singletons. The sample is drawn from a study of shared clonotypes between healthy human individuals. Study-level points and caveats: Clonotypes shared by all four sorted-subset donors had higher generation probabilities than non-shared clonotypes. Blood was the sole source, and tissue repertoires probably differ. Among a few donors, approximately 4.6% of naive CD4 clonotypes were found in common.

V shed 2 bases and J shed 2 bases, with 10 bases lying between them. The CDR3 consists of 14 residues. Germline loops: CDR1 MNHEY, CDR2 SVGAGI. None of the donors, who were healthy HIV-negative adults, had recently had acute infections or vaccinations. The clonotype was recovered from a man younger than 40 in good health. The sequenced sample was naive CD4+ T cells sorted from blood. The sample's subset: CD45RA+ positively selected. The V call is TRBV6-5, the J call TRBJ2-7; D might be TRBD2 (6 bases). CDR3 DNA: TGTGCCAGCAGTTACGGCGGGATTACCTACGAGCAGTACTTC. Residues: CASSYGGITYEQYF.